This TCR beta chain emerged from a study of shared clonotypes between healthy human individuals. Study-wide results and caveats: Owing to a small donor count, the genetic and exposure-history diversity represented was limited. Researchers sampled blood only, noting tissue repertoires likely differ.

A word on this clone: The antigen is undetermined.

Selected positively for CCR7 and CD45RO-negative, naive CD8 cells excluded terminally differentiated effector memory CD45RA+ cells. The table came from immunoSEQ multiplex PCR; TCRdb's copy has only in-frame clones and leaves some out. Of around 1.9 million clones in the sample, 80% to 95% are singletons; the top ten hold approximately 1.6%. Trimming took 4 bases from V and 6 from J; bases not matched to a gene: 12. The length of the CDR3 is 16 residues. Germline CDR1 reads LGHNA; CDR2 reads YSLEER. The sequence derives from a man younger than 35 in good health. Some clones in this sample may be carry-over from other donors' samples. Specimen: naive CD8+ T cells from PBMCs. The chain combines TRBV4-3 with TRBJ2-1, with 7 bases fitting TRBD2. Here the CDR3 reads CASSLYRTSGTNEQFF. The CDR3 DNA is TGCGCCAGCAGCCTCTATAGGACTAGTGGGACCAATGAGCAGTTCTTC.